This TCR beta chain is drawn from a study of blood T cell repertoires in COVID-19. The overall study: Specimens from acute and convalescent COVID-19 originated in the United States, Italy and Spain. Sample material is recorded as cDNA or gDNA derived from T cells, B-cell-depleted T cells, or PBMCs.

In regard to this clone: Other DNA variants within this sample encode the same CDR3.

V shed 3 bases, J shed 10 bases, and the junction held 1 base outside the gene matches. CDR1 KGHSH and CDR2 LQKENI come from the germline V gene. This CDR3 contains 12 residues. Study processing details: For nucleated cells, counts were estimated from reference gene primer amplification. The data were produced by immunoSEQ multiplex PCR, yet TCRdb's version contains in-frame clones alone and is incomplete. The V and J calls and clone size come from that table; D and trimming were worked out from the DNA. Of hundreds of thousands of clones in the sample, more than 80% were seen once. Sequencing was done on a sample of peripheral blood. The clonotype was recovered from a woman aged 25 to 39 with active or convalescent COVID-19. The chain couples TRBV18 to TRBJ1-1, with 11 bases identical to TRBD1. For the CDR3, the DNA is TGTGCCAGCTCACCCGGACAGGGGGCAGCTTTCTTT. Its protein product is CASSPGQGAAFF.